This record looks at one T cell receptor beta chain sequence and its context. The antigen remains undetermined. Germline V gene data show CDR1 as MNHEY and CDR2 as SVGAGI. This CDR3 comprises 15 residues. Trimming took 6 bases from V and 4 from J; bases not matched to a gene: 9. The source of the sample is a study of cytomegalovirus exposure and HLA in healthy donors. Study-level results: HLA-A and HLA-B allele assignments for most subjects were reportedly predicted accurately using TCR beta sequences.

The PCR contained 60 Vbeta and 13 Jbeta primers. Assay: immunoSEQ multiplex PCR; the TCRdb copy retains only in-frame clones and omits some. In the table there are about 210,000 clones, around 78% of which are singletons. The gene calls are TRBV6-5 and TRBJ1-2; TRBD1 matches 9 bases. This clonotype originated in a woman in her 30s in good health and CMV-seropositive. The sample was PBMCs. The CDR3 spells CASRPGRDRAYGYTF. Written as DNA, the CDR3 is TGTGCCAGCAGACCTGGCCGGGACAGGGCCTATGGCTACACCTTC.